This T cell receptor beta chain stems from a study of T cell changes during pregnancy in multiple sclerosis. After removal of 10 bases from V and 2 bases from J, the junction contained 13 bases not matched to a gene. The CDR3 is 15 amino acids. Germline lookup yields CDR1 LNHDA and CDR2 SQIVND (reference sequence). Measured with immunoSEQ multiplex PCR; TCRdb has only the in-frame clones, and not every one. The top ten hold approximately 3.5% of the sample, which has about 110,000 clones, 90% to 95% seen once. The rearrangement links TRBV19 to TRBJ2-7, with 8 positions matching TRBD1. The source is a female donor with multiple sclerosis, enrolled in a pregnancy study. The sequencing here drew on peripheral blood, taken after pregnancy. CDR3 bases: TGTGCCACCCATGGGACCGGGACAGGACCCTACGAGCAGTACTTC. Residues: CATHGTGTGPYEQYF.